Shown below are 18 T cell receptor beta chains from a single sample sequenced in a study of HIV-infected children after antiretroviral therapy interruption. The TCR library was built from RNA with a 3' RACE protocol and unique molecular identifiers. From the 3' RACE reads, TCRdb called clonotypes with MiXCR, one entry per CDR3 protein. The sample yields approximately 96,000 distinct CDR3 sequences, approximately 6.9% seen once. The treatment denotes: PENTA 11 planned treatment interruption arm or continuous ART arm. The sequencing used CD45RA+ CD4+ T cells from PBMCs, pooled from several time points, collected from a donor given antiretroviral therapy, either interrupted or continuous. Subset: naive CD4+ CD45RA+ CD45RO- T cells. The receptors derive from a pool of human donors with HIV.

This clonotype was counted ten times or more. The chain combines TRBV12-3 or TRBV12-4 with TRBJ2-1, with 9 bases matching TRBD1. This CDR3 is 15 amino acids long. The V gene end was trimmed by 6 bases and the J gene end by 7 bases; junction bases not matched to a gene: 10. The CDR3 is CASSPDRGIENEQFF. CDR3 nucleotides: TGTGCCAGCAGCCCAGACAGGGGGATTGAGAATGAGCAGTTCTTC.

This clonotype was seen ten or more times. This chain joins TRBV27 and TRBJ1-1, with 9 nucleotides matching TRBD1. The CDR3 consists of 12 residues. J gave up 13 bases and V 5 bases, and 8 bases lay outside the gene matches. Looked up from germline, CDR1 is MNHEY and CDR2 is SMNVEV (reference sequence). The CDR3 reads CASSPGQGRVFF. CDR3 sequence (DNA): TGTGCCAGCAGTCCGGGACAGGGTAGGGTTTTCTTT.

The chain is built from TRBV6-5 and TRBJ1-2, with no clear D. This CDR3 comprises 13 residues. CDR1 is MNHEY and CDR2 is SVGAGI in the germline V gene. V was trimmed by 2 bases and J by 8 bases, leaving 12 bases between them. CDR3 nucleotide sequence: TGTGCCAGCAGTTACGGCCCGACCGGGGGCTACACCTTC. This codes for CASSYGPTGGYTF.

This clonotype was recorded many times. The chain uses TRBV29-1 and TRBJ2-5; 8 bases line up with TRBD1. The CDR3 loop spans 11 amino acids. Per the germline V gene, CDR1 is SQVTM and CDR2 is ANQGSEA. The DNA for the CDR3 is TGCAGTATTTCAACAGGGGGAACCCAGTACTTC. This sequence encodes CSISTGGTQYF.

This clonotype was counted ten times or more. The chain is built from TRBV28 and TRBJ2-7; 14 bases are shared with TRBD2. The V and J ends lost 6 bases and 4 bases, in that order; junction bases with no gene match: 5. The CDR3 totals 15 residues. In germline, CDR1 is MDHEN, CDR2 SYDVKM. The CDR3 nucleotides read TGTGCCAGCAGCCGGACTAGCGGGAGGATATACGAGCAGTACTTC. Encoded protein: CASSRTSGRIYEQYF.

This clonotype was seen at least ten times. The chain carries TRBV29-1 and TRBJ2-1; D unclear. The CDR3 runs 15 residues. Trimming cost V 2 bases and J 0 bases, with 11 bases left between them. Germline CDR1 is SQVTM and CDR2 is ANQGSEA. The CDR3 reads CSVESGVFSYNEQFF. The CDR3 nucleotides are TGCAGCGTTGAATCCGGCGTCTTCTCCTACAATGAGCAGTTCTTC.

The gene calls are TRBV6-1 and TRBJ2-2; a weak D match, TRBD2 (5 bases). Germline values: CDR1 MNHNS, CDR2 SASEGT. The CDR3 loop spans 16 amino acids. V was trimmed by 2 bases and J by 4 bases, leaving 14 bases between them. The CDR3 bases are TGTGCCAGCAGTGAATTGCGAGGGTTCGGCACCGGGGAGCTGTTTTTT. Translating it yields CASSELRGFGTGELFF.

In this sample, this clonotype turned up many times. V gene TRBV28 combines with J gene TRBJ2-4; D unclear. V was pared by 4 bases and J by 2 bases, with 15 bases between. The CDR3 is made up of 16 amino acids. Germline assignment: CDR1 MDHEN and CDR2 SYDVKM. In DNA, the CDR3 is TGTGCCAGCAGTTCCATGCCCACAGCCTCCAAAAACATTCAGTACTTC. This encodes CASSSMPTASKNIQYF.

This clonotype was observed many times. The rearrangement uses TRBV3-1 and TRBJ2-7; 13 nucleotides agree with TRBD2. J was trimmed by 2 bases and V by 4 bases; bases with no gene match: 2. The CDR3 has 15 amino acids. Germline V gene lookup returns CDR1 LGHDT and CDR2 YNNKEL (reference sequence). CDR3 nucleotide sequence: TGTGCCAGCAGCCTGGGACTAGCGGGGACCTACGAGCAGTACTTC. Its protein product is CASSLGLAGTYEQYF.

This clonotype showed up many times. V usage is TRBV20-1 and J usage is TRBJ2-1; 9 bases are a match to TRBD1. Germline values: CDR1 DFQATT, CDR2 SNEGSKA (reference sequence). The length of the CDR3 is 15 residues. V dropped 3 bases and J dropped 5; count of bases not matched to a gene: 8. The CDR3 reads CSASPGQGRDNEQFF. The CDR3 region has the DNA TGCAGTGCTAGCCCGGGACAGGGTCGCGACAATGAGCAGTTCTTC.

The table lists this clonotype with a few counts. The chain couples TRBV5-1 to TRBJ2-1; D uncertain. The CDR3 sequence is 15 residues long. With 4 bases removed from V and 2 bases from J, the gap between germline ends came to 13 bases. The V gene's germline CDR1 is SGHRS and CDR2 YFSETQ. CDR3 DNA sequence: TGCGCCAGCAGCCCGAATACAGAAACCTACAATGAGCAGTTCTTC. Protein sequence: CASSPNTETYNEQFF.

This clonotype was observed at least ten times. The chain combines TRBV12-5 with TRBJ1-2; TRBD1 is a possible D gene (6 bases). CDR3 length: 14 amino acids. V dropped 2 bases and J dropped 10 bases, with 17 bases sitting between them. Per germline, CDR1 LGHNT and CDR2 FRNRAP. The CDR3: CASGLSGGPTSYTF. CDR3 nucleotide sequence: TGTGCTAGTGGTTTGTCGGGGGGGCCTACCTCCTACACCTTC.

This clonotype has ten or more counts. V usage is TRBV9 and J usage is TRBJ1-1, with 7 bases lining up with TRBD1. Germline lookup yields CDR1 SGDLS and CDR2 YYNGEE. Trimming cost V 4 bases and J 0 bases; bases outside gene matches: 9. This CDR3 has 16 residues. The CDR3 sequence is CASSLLGTALNTEAFF. DNA for the CDR3: TGTGCCAGCAGCCTCCTGGGGACAGCCCTGAACACTGAAGCTTTCTTT.

The sample holds many counts of this clonotype. This chain connects TRBV20-1 to TRBJ2-1, with 7 nucleotides matching TRBD1. Losses at the gene ends were 3 bases for V and 3 bases for J; bases not matched to a gene: 2. The CDR3 length is 13 residues. Germline V CDR1 and CDR2: DFQATT, SNEGSKA (reference sequence). The CDR3 loop reads CSARDRNYNEQFF. CDR3 sequence (DNA): TGCAGTGCTAGGGACAGGAACTACAATGAGCAGTTCTTC.

There are many counts of this clonotype. The chain uses TRBV7-2 and TRBJ2-2; no clear D gene. This CDR3 has 13 amino acids. Germline V gene data show CDR1 as SGHTA and CDR2 as FQGNSA. V was clipped by 1 base and J by 7 bases, with 7 bases between them. The CDR3: CASSLVSIGELFF. CDR3 DNA sequence: TGTGCCAGCAGCTTAGTCAGCATCGGGGAGCTGTTTTTT.

This clonotype was counted many times. The J gene is TRBJ2-4, the V gene TRBV7-9; D gene uncertain. This CDR3 has 15 residues. Germline V gene data show CDR1 as SEHNR and CDR2 as FQNEAQ (reference sequence). V lost 6 bases, J lost 3 bases, and 15 bases lay in between. The CDR3 is CASSFKTDFKNIQYF. DNA for the CDR3: TGTGCCAGCAGTTTTAAGACGGATTTCAAAAACATTCAGTACTTC.

This clonotype was seen ten or more times. The chain employs TRBV5-6 and TRBJ1-1, with 7 bases that match TRBD1. The V gene end was trimmed by 3 bases and the J gene end by 1 base; junction bases not matched to a gene: 6. The CDR3 spans 15 residues. Germline lookup yields CDR1 SGHDT and CDR2 YYEEEE. CDR3 amino acids: CASSYKQGWNTEAFF. The CDR3 DNA is TGTGCCAGCAGCTATAAACAGGGGTGGAACACTGAAGCTTTCTTT. Drawing the rest from reference TRBV5-6 and TRBJ1-1, the complete variable domain is DAGVTQSPTHLIKTRGQQVTLRCSPKSGHDTVSWYQQALGQGPQFIFQYYEEEERQRGNFPDRFSGHQFPNYSSELNVNALLLGDSALYLCASSYKQGWNTEAFFGQGTRLTVV.

This clonotype was seen at least ten times. The J gene is TRBJ2-7, the V gene TRBV6-6; 9 nucleotides align to TRBD2. Looked up from germline, CDR1 is MNHNY and CDR2 is SVGAGI (reference sequence). V shed 7 bases, J shed 6 bases, and the junction held 4 bases outside the gene matches. This CDR3 has 12 residues. The CDR3 DNA is TGTGCCAGCACCGGGACTAGCCGCGAGCAGTACTTC. Its protein product is CASTGTSREQYF.